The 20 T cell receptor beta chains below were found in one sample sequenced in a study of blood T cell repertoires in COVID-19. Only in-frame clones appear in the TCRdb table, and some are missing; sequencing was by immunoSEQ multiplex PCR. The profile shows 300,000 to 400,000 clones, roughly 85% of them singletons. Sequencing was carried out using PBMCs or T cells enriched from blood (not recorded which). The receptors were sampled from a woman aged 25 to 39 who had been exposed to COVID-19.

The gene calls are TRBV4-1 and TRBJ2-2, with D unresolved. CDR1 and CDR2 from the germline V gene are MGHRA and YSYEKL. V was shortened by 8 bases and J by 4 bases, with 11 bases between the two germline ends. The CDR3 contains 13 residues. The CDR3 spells CASRPPGTGELFF. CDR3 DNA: TGCGCCAGCCGCCCACCCGGCACCGGGGAGCTGTTTTTT.

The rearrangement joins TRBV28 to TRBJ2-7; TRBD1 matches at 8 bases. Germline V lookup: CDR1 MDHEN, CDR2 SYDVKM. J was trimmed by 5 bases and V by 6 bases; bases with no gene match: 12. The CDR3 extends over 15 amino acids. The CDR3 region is CASSRETGVFNEQYF. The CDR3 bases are TGTGCCAGCAGCCGAGAGACAGGGGTATTCAACGAGCAGTACTTC.

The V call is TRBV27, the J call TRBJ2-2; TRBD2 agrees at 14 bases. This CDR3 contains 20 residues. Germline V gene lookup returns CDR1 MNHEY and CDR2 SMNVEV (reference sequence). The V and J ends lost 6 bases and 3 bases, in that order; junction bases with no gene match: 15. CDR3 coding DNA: TGTGCCAGCAGCTTAAGACCGGGACTAGCGGGAGAAGGGTACACCGGGGAGCTGTTTTTT. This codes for CASSLRPGLAGEGYTGELFF.

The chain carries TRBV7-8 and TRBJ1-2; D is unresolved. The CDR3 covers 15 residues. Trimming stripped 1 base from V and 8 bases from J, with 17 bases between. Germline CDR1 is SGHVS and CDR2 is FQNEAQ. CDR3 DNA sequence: TGTGCCAGCAGCTTAGTTTTAAGCGGTCGGTGGGGCTACACCTTC. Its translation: CASSLVLSGRWGYTF.

This chain's CDR3 is CASSNVQNTEAFF. DNA of the CDR3: TGTGCCAGCAGCAACGTACAGAACACTGAAGCTTTCTTT. The rearrangement joins TRBV7-9 to TRBJ1-1; D is unclear. V gave up 5 bases and J gave up 1 base, with 8 bases separating them. The germline gives CDR1 SEHNR, CDR2 FQNEAQ (reference sequence). CDR3 length equals 13 residues.

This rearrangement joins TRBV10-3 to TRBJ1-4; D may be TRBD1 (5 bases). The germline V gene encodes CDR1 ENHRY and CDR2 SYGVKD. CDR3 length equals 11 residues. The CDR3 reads CATGGVEKLFF. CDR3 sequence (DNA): TGTGCAACGGGGGGGGTTGAAAAACTGTTTTTT.

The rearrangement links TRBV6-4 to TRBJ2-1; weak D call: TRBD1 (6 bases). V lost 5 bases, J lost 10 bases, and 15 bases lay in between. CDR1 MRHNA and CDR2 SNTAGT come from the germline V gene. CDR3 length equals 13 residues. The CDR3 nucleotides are TGTGCCAGCAGTTCCTACCAGGGGATAGAGCAGTTCTTC. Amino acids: CASSSYQGIEQFF.

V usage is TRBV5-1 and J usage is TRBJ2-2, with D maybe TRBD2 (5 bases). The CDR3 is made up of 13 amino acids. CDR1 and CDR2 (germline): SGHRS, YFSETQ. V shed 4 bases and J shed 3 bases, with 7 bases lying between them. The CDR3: CASSTDYTGELFF. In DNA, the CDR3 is TGCGCCAGCAGCACGGACTACACCGGGGAGCTGTTTTTT. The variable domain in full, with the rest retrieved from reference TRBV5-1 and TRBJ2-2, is KAGVTQTPRYLIKTRGQQVTLSCSPISGHRSVSWYQQTPGQGLQFLFEYFSETQRNKGNFPGRFSGRQFSNSRSEMNVSTLELGDSALYLCASSTDYTGELFFGEGSRLTVL.

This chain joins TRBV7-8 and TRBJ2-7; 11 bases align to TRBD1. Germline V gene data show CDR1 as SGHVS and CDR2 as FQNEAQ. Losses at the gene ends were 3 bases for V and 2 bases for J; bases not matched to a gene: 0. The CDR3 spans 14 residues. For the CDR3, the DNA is TGTGCCAGCAGCTTGGGACAGGGGGCCTACGAGCAGTACTTC. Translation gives CASSLGQGAYEQYF.

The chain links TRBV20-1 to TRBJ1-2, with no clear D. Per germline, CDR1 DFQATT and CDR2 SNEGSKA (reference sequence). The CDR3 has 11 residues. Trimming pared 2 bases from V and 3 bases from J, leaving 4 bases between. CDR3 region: CSARRDYGYTF. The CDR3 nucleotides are TGCAGTGCTAGACGGGACTATGGCTACACCTTC.

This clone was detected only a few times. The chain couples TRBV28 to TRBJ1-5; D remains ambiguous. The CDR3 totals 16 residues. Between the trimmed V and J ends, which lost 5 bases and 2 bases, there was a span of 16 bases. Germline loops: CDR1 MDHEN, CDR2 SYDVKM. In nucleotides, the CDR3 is TGTGCCAGCAGTCCGCCGGGAGGGATCGGCAATCAGCCCCAGCATTTT. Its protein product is CASSPPGGIGNQPQHF.

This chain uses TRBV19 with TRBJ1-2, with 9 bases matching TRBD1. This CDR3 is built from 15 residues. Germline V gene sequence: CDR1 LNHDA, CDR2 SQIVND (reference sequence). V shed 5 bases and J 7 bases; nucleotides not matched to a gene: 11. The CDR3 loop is CASSVAGTGSGGYTF. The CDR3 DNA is TGTGCCAGTAGTGTGGCCGGGACAGGGTCGGGTGGCTACACCTTC. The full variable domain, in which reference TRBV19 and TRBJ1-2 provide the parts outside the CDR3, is DGGITQSPKYLFRKEGQNVTLSCEQNLNHDAMYWYRQDPGQGLRLIYYSQIVNDFQKGDIAEGYSVSREKKESFPLTVTSAQKNPTAFYLCASSVAGTGSGGYTFGSGTRLTVV.

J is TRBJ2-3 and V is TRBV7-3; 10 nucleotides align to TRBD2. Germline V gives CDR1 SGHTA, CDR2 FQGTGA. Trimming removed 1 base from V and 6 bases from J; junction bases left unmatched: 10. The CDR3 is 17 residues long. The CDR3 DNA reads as TGTGCCAGCAGCTTAATGGGTCTACTAGCGGGACCGGATACGCAGTATTTT. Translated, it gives CASSLMGLLAGPDTQYF.

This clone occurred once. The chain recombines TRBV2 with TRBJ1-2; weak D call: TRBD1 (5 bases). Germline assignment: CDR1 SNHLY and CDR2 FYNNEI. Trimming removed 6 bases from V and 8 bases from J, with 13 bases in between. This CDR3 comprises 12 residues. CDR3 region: CASRDQGKGYTF. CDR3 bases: TGTGCCAGCAGGGATCAGGGAAAAGGCTACACCTTC.

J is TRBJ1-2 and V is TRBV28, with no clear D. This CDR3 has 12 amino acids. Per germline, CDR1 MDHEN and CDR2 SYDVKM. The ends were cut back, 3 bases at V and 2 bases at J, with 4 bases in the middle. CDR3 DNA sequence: TGTGCCAGCAGTTTTAGAAACTATGGCTACACCTTC. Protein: CASSFRNYGYTF.

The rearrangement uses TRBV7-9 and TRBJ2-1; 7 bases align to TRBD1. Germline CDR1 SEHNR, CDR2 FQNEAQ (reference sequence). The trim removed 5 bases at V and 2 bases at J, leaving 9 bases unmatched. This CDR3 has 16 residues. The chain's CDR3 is CASSPRQGKTYNEQFF. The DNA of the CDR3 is TGTGCCAGCAGCCCTAGACAGGGCAAAACCTACAATGAGCAGTTCTTC.

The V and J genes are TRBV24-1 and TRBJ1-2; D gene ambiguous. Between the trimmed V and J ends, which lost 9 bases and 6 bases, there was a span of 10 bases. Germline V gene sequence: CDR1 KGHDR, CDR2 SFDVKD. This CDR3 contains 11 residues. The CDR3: CATENGDGYTF. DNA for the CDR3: TGTGCCACCGAGAACGGGGATGGCTACACCTTC.

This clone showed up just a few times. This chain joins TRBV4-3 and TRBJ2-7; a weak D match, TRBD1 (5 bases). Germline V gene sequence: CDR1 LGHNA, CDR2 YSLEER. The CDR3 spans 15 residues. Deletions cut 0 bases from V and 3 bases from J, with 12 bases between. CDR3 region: CASSQDSGQGYEQYF. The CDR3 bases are TGCGCCAGCAGCCAAGATTCCGGCCAGGGCTACGAGCAGTACTTC.

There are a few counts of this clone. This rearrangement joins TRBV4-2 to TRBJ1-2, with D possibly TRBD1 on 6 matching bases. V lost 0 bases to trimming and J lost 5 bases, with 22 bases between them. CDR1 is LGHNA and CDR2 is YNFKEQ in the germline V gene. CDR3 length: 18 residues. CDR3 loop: CASSQDYDVDRNMYGYTF. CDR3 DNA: TGTGCCAGCAGCCAAGATTACGACGTCGACAGGAACATGTATGGCTACACCTTC.

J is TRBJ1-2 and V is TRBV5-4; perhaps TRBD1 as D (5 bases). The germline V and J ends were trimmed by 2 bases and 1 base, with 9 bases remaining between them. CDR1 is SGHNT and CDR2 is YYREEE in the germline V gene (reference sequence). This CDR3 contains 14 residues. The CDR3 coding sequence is TGTGCCAGCAGCTTATCGACAGTTAACTATGGCTACACCTTC. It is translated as CASSLSTVNYGYTF.